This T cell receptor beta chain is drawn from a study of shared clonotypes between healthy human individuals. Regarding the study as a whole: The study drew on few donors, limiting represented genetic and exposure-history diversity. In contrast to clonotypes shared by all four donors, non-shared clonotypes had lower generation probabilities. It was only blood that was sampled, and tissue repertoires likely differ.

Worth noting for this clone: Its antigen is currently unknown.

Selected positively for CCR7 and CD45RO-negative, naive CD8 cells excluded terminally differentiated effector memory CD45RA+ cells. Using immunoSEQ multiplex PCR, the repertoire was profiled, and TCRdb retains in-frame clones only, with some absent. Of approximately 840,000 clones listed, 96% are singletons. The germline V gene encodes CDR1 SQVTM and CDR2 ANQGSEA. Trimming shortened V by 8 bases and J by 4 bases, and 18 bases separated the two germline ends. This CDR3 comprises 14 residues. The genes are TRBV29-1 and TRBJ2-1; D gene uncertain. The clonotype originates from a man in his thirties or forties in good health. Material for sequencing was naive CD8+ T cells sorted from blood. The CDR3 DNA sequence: TGCAGCTTCACCCTGCCTAACGAATACAATGAGCAGTTCTTC. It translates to CSFTLPNEYNEQFF.